These 32 T cell receptor beta chains came from one sample sequenced in a study of naive and memory T cell subsets. The beta constant-region primer was an equimolar mix of two oligonucleotides covering TRBC1 and TRBC2. Ligated cDNA was amplified by four rounds of PCR with nested alpha and beta constant-region primers and SP2. TCRdb re-called the UMI-ligation and nested PCR reads with MiXCR, one entry per CDR3 protein. The repertoire holds over 65,000 distinct CDR3 sequences, with roughly 9.3% as singletons. Sample: naive CD8+ T cells from blood. All receptors come from a human donor in good health.

In its sample, this clonotype was seen many times. The J gene is TRBJ2-7, the V gene TRBV7-9; 8 nucleotides line up with TRBD1. V was pared by 3 bases and J by 5 bases, with 9 bases of the junction left unmatched. CDR1 and CDR2 from the germline V gene are SEHNR and FQNEAQ (reference sequence). The CDR3 totals 15 residues. The CDR3 DNA reads as TGTGCCAGCAGCTTTCCCGGGACAGGTCCCAACGAGCAGTACTTC. It translates to CASSFPGTGPNEQYF.

The table lists this clonotype with many counts. This chain connects TRBV20-1 to TRBJ2-3; D possibly corresponds to TRBD2 (6 bases). CDR1 is DFQATT, CDR2 SNEGSKA, per germline (reference sequence). V lost 3 bases and J 5 bases, leaving 27 bases between the germline ends. The CDR3 is 18 residues long. CDR3 loop: CSARIQGLADAAKDTQYF. CDR3 nucleotide sequence: TGCAGTGCTAGGATCCAGGGATTAGCGGACGCGGCGAAAGATACGCAGTATTTT.

V is TRBV3-1 and J is TRBJ2-7, with D possibly TRBD2 on 6 matching bases. The CDR3 is 14 amino acids. The germline V gene encodes CDR1 LGHDT and CDR2 YNNKEL (reference sequence). V was trimmed by 4 bases and J by 6 bases, leaving 16 bases between them. CDR3 sequence: CASSPDYPPREQYF. The CDR3, as DNA: TGTGCCAGCAGCCCGGACTATCCCCCTCGCGAGCAGTACTTC.

This clonotype was observed at least ten times. The rearrangement links TRBV20-1 to TRBJ2-7, with a possible D match to TRBD1 (6 bases). The CDR3 is 13 residues long. Germline CDR1 and CDR2: DFQATT and SNEGSKA (reference sequence). Trimming took 4 bases from V and 1 from J, leaving 11 bases between them. CDR3 in amino acids: CSAIPDSSYEQYF. CDR3 in DNA: TGCAGTGCTATTCCGGACAGTTCCTACGAGCAGTACTTC.

In its sample, this clonotype was seen many times. The chain couples TRBV9 to TRBJ2-5, with D possibly matching TRBD2 (6 bases). Germline CDR1 is SGDLS and CDR2 is YYNGEE. V was cut by 4 bases and J by 5 bases, with 12 bases left in between. The CDR3 runs 13 residues. This chain's CDR3 is CASSPEAGETQYF. CDR3 nucleotides: TGTGCCAGCAGCCCTGAAGCGGGTGAGACCCAGTACTTC.

CDR3 sequence reads: CASSFVGGPYEQYF. The CDR3 nucleotides are TGTGCCAGCAGTTTTGTCGGGGGACCCTACGAGCAGTACTTC. This chain joins TRBV28 and TRBJ2-7; possible D gene TRBD2, 6 bases. Germline V gene lookup returns CDR1 MDHEN and CDR2 SYDVKM. V was shortened by 3 bases and J by 2 bases, with 11 bases between the two germline ends. The CDR3 contains 14 residues.

The chain links TRBV10-3 to TRBJ1-3; D remains unclear. Germline CDR1 is ENHRY and CDR2 is SYGVKD. The CDR3 covers 15 residues. V lost 8 bases to trimming and J lost 0 bases, with 14 bases between them. This CDR3 reads CAILLSESSGNTIYF. The CDR3 coding sequence is TGTGCCATCCTCCTCTCGGAAAGCTCTGGAAACACCATATATTTT.

This clonotype came up many times. The chain links TRBV10-3 to TRBJ1-1, with 7 bases aligning to TRBD1. The CDR3 totals 15 residues. Trimming removed 6 bases from V and 0 bases from J; junction bases left unmatched: 7. The germline CDR1 and CDR2 sequences are ENHRY and SYGVKD. CDR3 amino acids: CAISSRGDMNTEAFF. DNA of the CDR3: TGTGCCATCAGCAGCAGGGGGGACATGAACACTGAAGCTTTCTTT.

The sample holds a few counts of this clonotype. The V gene is TRBV29-1, the J gene TRBJ2-1; 12 nucleotides agree with TRBD2. The CDR3 has 14 amino acids. V lost 8 bases and J lost 4; bases outside the gene matches: 6. Per the germline V gene, CDR1 is SQVTM and CDR2 is ANQGSEA. The CDR3 bases are TGCAGCCCTTCCGGACTAGCGGGGTACAATGAGCAGTTCTTC. Protein: CSPSGLAGYNEQFF.

This clonotype was found many times. The V call is TRBV6-2 or TRBV6-3, the J call TRBJ2-7; D is undetermined. This CDR3 spans 11 amino acids. CDR1 is MNHEY and CDR2 is SVGEGT in the germline V gene. V was pared by 7 bases and J by 0 bases, with 4 bases between. DNA for the CDR3: TGTGCCAGCACCAACTCCTACGAGCAGTACTTC. This translates into CASTNSYEQYF.

On this clonotype: Because the CDR3 is missing its conserved closing phenylalanine or tryptophan, this is likely a read error. This chain links TRBV6-5 with TRBJ2-3; 8 nucleotides align to TRBD2. The length of the CDR3 is 14 residues. The germline V gene has CDR1 MNHEY and CDR2 SVGAGI. V lost 6 bases and J lost 0; bases outside the gene matches: 2. The CDR3 DNA is TGTGCCAGCAGCTCGGGGGGGAGCACAGATACGCAGTATTTA. Translating gives CASSSGGSTDTQYL.

Ten or more counts support this clonotype. The chain links TRBV27 to TRBJ1-1, with D possibly TRBD1 on 6 matching bases. The germline V gene encodes CDR1 MNHEY and CDR2 SMNVEV (reference sequence). Trimming removed 6 bases from V and 0 bases from J, with 11 bases in between. This CDR3 comprises 14 residues. CDR3 coding DNA: TGTGCCAGCAGCTCAGGGGACATGAACACTGAAGCTTTCTTT. This gives the protein CASSSGDMNTEAFF.

This clonotype was found many times. One junction end does not reproduce the germline sequence, and a read error may be involved. V is TRBV6-5 and J is TRBJ2-2; D tentatively reads TRBD1 or TRBD2 (5 bases each). The germline gives CDR1 MNHEY, CDR2 SVGAGI. The CDR3 runs to 15 residues. The CDR3 DNA follows: TGTGCCAGCACTTACGGGGCGGGCGCGACCGGGGAGCTGTTTTTT. It is translated as CASTYGAGATGELFF.

This clonotype was recorded a few times. This CDR3 reads CSVEARNQETQYF. In DNA, the CDR3 is TGCAGCGTTGAAGCTCGGAACCAAGAGACCCAGTACTTC. V is TRBV29-1 and J is TRBJ2-5; D is unclear. Germline-derived CDR1 and CDR2 are SQVTM and ANQGSEA. V was shortened by 1 base and J by 0 bases, with 6 bases between the two germline ends. The CDR3 extends over 13 amino acids.

The chain carries TRBV29-1 and TRBJ2-1; perhaps D is TRBD1 or TRBD2 (5 bases each). CDR1 is SQVTM and CDR2 is ANQGSEA in the germline V gene. Trimming took off 4 bases at V and 10 bases at J, with 17 bases between the two ends. This CDR3 comprises 13 residues. The CDR3 nucleotides read TGCAGCGTTGTGTGGGGGAGCCAAGACGAGCAGTTCTTC. It yields the protein CSVVWGSQDEQFF.

This clonotype was seen ten or more times. The rearrangement uses TRBV5-4 and TRBJ2-7, with TRBD1 as a possible D gene (6 bases). Germline assignment: CDR1 SGHNT and CDR2 YYREEE (reference sequence). The CDR3 runs 15 residues. V lost 2 bases and J 4 bases, leaving 16 bases between the germline ends. The CDR3 DNA reads TGTGCCAGCAGCTTAGAAATCGCAGGGGAATACGAGCAGTACTTC. Its protein product is CASSLEIAGEYEQYF.

The chain carries TRBV29-1 and TRBJ2-7, with unresolved D. V lost 3 bases and J 2 bases, leaving 8 bases between the germline ends. Germline CDR1 SQVTM, CDR2 ANQGSEA. CDR3 length equals 12 residues. The CDR3 spells CSVESRAYEQYF. CDR3 in DNA: TGCAGCGTTGAGTCTCGAGCCTACGAGCAGTACTTC.

V gene TRBV15 combines with J gene TRBJ2-7; possibly TRBD1 for D (6 bases). The CDR3 has 14 amino acids. Germline CDR1 is LNHNV and CDR2 is YYDKDF (reference sequence). V was trimmed by 6 bases and J by 0 bases, leaving 12 bases between them. CDR3 sequence (DNA): TGTGCCACCAGGGGGGCAAGCAGCTCCTACGAGCAGTACTTC. This codes for CATRGASSSYEQYF.

V gene TRBV12-3 or TRBV12-4 combines with J gene TRBJ2-7, with D unresolved. The germline V and J ends were trimmed by 6 bases and 6 bases, with 12 bases remaining between them. CDR3 length: 12 amino acids. CDR3 coding DNA: TGTGCCAGCAGGGGGTCCAGGAGCGAGCAGTACTTC. This encodes CASRGSRSEQYF.

The J gene is TRBJ1-6, the V gene TRBV9, with D maybe TRBD1 (5 bases). This CDR3 is 17 amino acids long. Deletions cut 4 bases from V and 0 bases from J, with 14 bases between. From germline, CDR1 is SGDLS and CDR2 YYNGEE. This CDR3 reads CASSPGAGSSYNSPLHF. CDR3 DNA sequence: TGTGCCAGCAGCCCTGGGGCAGGGAGCTCCTATAATTCACCCCTCCACTTT. Combining the CDR3 with reference TRBV9 and TRBJ1-6 gives the whole variable domain DSGVTQTPKHLITATGQRVTLRCSPRSGDLSVYWYQQSLDQGLQFLIQYYNGEERAKGNILERFSAQQFPDLHSELNLSSLELGDSALYFCASSPGAGSSYNSPLHFGNGTRLTVT.

This clonotype turned up a few times. The rearrangement links TRBV5-4 to TRBJ2-3; 9 nucleotides agree with TRBD1. Germline V gives CDR1 SGHNT, CDR2 YYREEE (reference sequence). After removal of 4 bases from V and 4 bases from J, the junction contained 10 bases not matched to a gene. The CDR3 is 16 residues long. The CDR3 DNA reads as TGTGCCAGCAGCCTATCCGGGACAGGGAACCCAGATACGCAGTATTTT. Amino acids: CASSLSGTGNPDTQYF.

This chain connects TRBV9 to TRBJ2-3; weak D call: TRBD2 (5 bases). V shed 2 bases and J shed 1 base, with 11 bases lying between them. This CDR3 has 15 amino acids. The germline V gene encodes CDR1 SGDLS and CDR2 YYNGEE. The DNA for the CDR3 is TGTGCCAGCAGCGTCGGGGAGAGGGGCACAGATACGCAGTATTTT. It yields the protein CASSVGERGTDTQYF.

The sample holds many counts of this clonotype. The chain carries TRBV4-1 and TRBJ2-1; 10 bases align to TRBD2. Losses at the gene ends were 5 bases for V and 7 bases for J; bases not matched to a gene: 8. The CDR3 covers 15 residues. CDR1 MGHRA and CDR2 YSYEKL come from the germline V gene. In DNA form, the CDR3 reads TGCGCCAGCAGCGAACGGGAACTAGCGGGAAATGAGCAGTTCTTC. Amino acid sequence: CASSERELAGNEQFF.

This clonotype came up many times. The V gene is TRBV20-1, the J gene TRBJ2-7; D may correspond to TRBD1 or TRBD2 (6 bases each). CDR3 length: 13 amino acids. Germline lookup yields CDR1 DFQATT and CDR2 SNEGSKA (reference sequence). This CDR3 is CSVRGASSYEQYF. CDR3 coding DNA: TGCAGCGTAAGGGGGGCGAGCTCCTACGAGCAGTACTTC.

This clonotype occurred a few times. This chain joins TRBV4-2 and TRBJ1-1; D unclear. The CDR3 is 13 residues long. V lost 3 bases and J lost 4, with 9 bases in between. Per the germline V gene, CDR1 is LGHNA and CDR2 is YNFKEQ. CDR3 loop: CASSQYESTEAFF. In DNA, the CDR3 is TGTGCCAGCAGCCAGTACGAGTCCACTGAAGCTTTCTTT.

This clonotype showed up many times. This rearrangement joins TRBV29-1 to TRBJ2-1; 14 nucleotides line up with TRBD2. V lost 4 bases to trimming and J lost 0 bases; unmatched junction nucleotides: 2. Germline values: CDR1 SQVTM, CDR2 ANQGSEA. CDR3 length: 16 residues. This CDR3 is CSVVGTSGGSYNEQFF. CDR3 coding DNA: TGCAGCGTTGTAGGGACTAGCGGGGGCTCCTACAATGAGCAGTTCTTC.

This clonotype has at least ten counts. V and J are TRBV27 and TRBJ2-7; 9 bases map to TRBD1. The CDR3 consists of 17 residues. In germline, CDR1 is MNHEY, CDR2 SMNVEV (reference sequence). Germline trimming cut 8 bases from V and 3 bases from J; bases unmatched to any gene: 17. In nucleotides, the CDR3 is TGTGCCAGCTCAGAGACAGGGGGACACCCTGACTACTACGAGCAGTACTTC. Translation gives CASSETGGHPDYYEQYF.

V gene TRBV11-3 combines with J gene TRBJ2-7, with D tentatively TRBD1 or TRBD2 (6 bases each). V was shortened by 5 bases and J by 2 bases, with 13 bases between the two germline ends. The CDR3 runs 14 residues. Germline CDR1 and CDR2: SGHNT and YENEEA. CDR3 amino acids: CASSPGAGTYEQYF. CDR3 sequence (DNA): TGTGCCAGCAGCCCGGGGGCTGGCACCTACGAGCAGTACTTC.

This clonotype was counted ten times or more. DNA of the CDR3: TGTGCCAGCAGCCTCTACCCCTCGGGGCTTGGTACGCAGTATTTT. It encodes CASSLYPSGLGTQYF. The chain joins TRBV11-2 to TRBJ2-3; TRBD1 or TRBD2 may be the D gene (5 bases each). This CDR3 spans 15 amino acids. CDR1 is SGHAT, CDR2 FQNNGV, per germline. Trimming removed 5 bases from V and 8 bases from J, with 20 bases in between.

This clonotype was counted between two and nine times. This CDR3 reads CASSGPGLAGSGETQYF. In DNA, the CDR3 is TGTGCCAGCAGTGGGCCGGGACTAGCGGGTTCCGGAGAGACCCAGTACTTC. This chain joins TRBV25-1 and TRBJ2-5; 12 bases align to TRBD2. V trimming: 4 bases; J trimming: 4 bases; junction bases outside the gene matches: 10. CDR3 size: 17 residues. Germline V gene lookup returns CDR1 MGHDK and CDR2 SYGVNS.

The chain's CDR3 is CASSPAGPTDHGYTF. As DNA, the CDR3 is TGTGCCAGCAGCCCAGCAGGACCCACTGACCATGGCTACACCTTC. V usage is TRBV14 and J usage is TRBJ1-2; D not resolved. V was trimmed by 4 bases and J by 6 bases, leaving 18 bases between them. In germline, CDR1 is SGHDN, CDR2 FVKESK. This CDR3 region has 15 residues.

This clonotype was found many times. J is TRBJ1-1 and V is TRBV24-1; D remains unclear. With 1 base removed from V and 6 bases from J, the gap between germline ends came to 20 bases. Looked up from germline, CDR1 is KGHDR and CDR2 is SFDVKD. The length of the CDR3 is 17 residues. In DNA, the CDR3 is TGTGCCACCAGTGATTTAAAATCGGTTTCGGATAGTCCTGAAGCTTTCTTT. Translation gives CATSDLKSVSDSPEAFF.